These T cell receptor beta chains were read from a single sample in a study of identical twins. Using its own MiXCR run on the 5' RACE reads, TCRdb lists one record per CDR3 protein. The repertoire consists of 450,000 to 600,000 distinct CDR3 sequences, with approximately 20% occurring once and the leading ten covering 0.45% to 0.5%. A further study also used this sample, focusing on yellow fever vaccine responses in identical twins.

The sample comprised CD4+ T cells sorted from blood. The receptors were gathered from a woman between 18 and 29 years old in good health. CDR3s include the opening cysteine and the closing phenylalanine or tryptophan. D genes are given only for firm matches. Expanded clones are given a class, and other clones once, few, many or no size at all.

V	J	size	D	DNA	CDR3
TRBV12-3/TRBV12-4	TRBJ1-1	few	NA	TGTGCCAGCAGTTCTGCAAGGAGCGCTTTCTTT	CASSSARSAFF
TRBV5-6	TRBJ1-5	many	TRBD1	TGTGCCAGCAGCATATACGACAGGGGGCTGAATCAGCCCCAGCATTTT	CASSIYDRGLNQPQHF
TRBV3-1	TRBJ2-7	NA	TRBD2	TGTGCCAGCAGCCTCGCGACTAGCGGGTTATACGAGCAGTACTTC	CASSLATSGLYEQYF
TRBV12-3/TRBV12-4	TRBJ2-5	few	NA	TGTGCCAGCGCAAAACAGGAAGGGGAGACCCAGTACTTC	CASAKQEGETQYF
TRBV29-1	TRBJ2-7	many	NA	TGCAGCGTTGCGGCGGGAAGCTCCTACGAGCAGTACTTC	CSVAAGSSYEQYF
TRBV5-1	TRBJ2-1	few	TRBD2	TGCGCCAGCACTAGCGGGGGGGCGGACAATGAGCAGTTCTTC	CASTSGGADNEQFF
TRBV5-1	TRBJ2-6	few	NA	TGCGCCAGCAGCTTTAGGTCTGTGGATAGTGGGGCCAACGTCCTGACTTTC	CASSFRSVDSGANVLTF
TRBV6-1	TRBJ2-6	NA	NA	TGTGCCAGCAGTGCTCTGTGGACTGGGGCCAACGTCCTGACTTTC	CASSALWTGANVLTF
TRBV5-1	TRBJ1-2	NA	NA	TGCGCCAGCAGCTTTTGGGCAGGGGACTATGGCTACACCTTC	CASSFWAGDYGYTF
TRBV5-6	TRBJ2-2	many	NA	TGTGCCAGCAGCTTGTGGGGGACCGGGGAGCTGTTTTTT	CASSLWGTGELFF
TRBV7-2	TRBJ2-7	few	NA	TGTGCCAGCAACCCTCTCGCGTCCTACGAGCAGTACTTC	CASNPLASYEQYF
TRBV11-3	TRBJ1-2	NA	NA	TGTGCCAGCAGCCCAGAGCCTCCGGGGCAGAAAGATGGCTACACCTTC	CASSPEPPGQKDGYTF
TRBV27	TRBJ2-5	NA	TRBD2	TGTGCCAGCAACTCGGTATCGGCGGGAGGGACGAGAGAGACCCAGTACTTC	CASNSVSAGGTRETQYF
TRBV27	TRBJ1-1	NA	NA	TGTGCCAGCAGTTTAAACGGGTGGGTGAACACTGAAGCTTTCTTT	CASSLNGWVNTEAFF
TRBV6-5	TRBJ2-7	NA	NA	TGTGCCAGCAGTTCATCCGGGGAGTACGAGCAGTACTTC	CASSSSGEYEQYF
TRBV29-1	TRBJ1-2	medium-sized	NA	TGCAGCGTCCCGATTGGGCAGAGTAACTATGGCTACACCTTC	CSVPIGQSNYGYTF
TRBV7-8	TRBJ2-5	few	TRBD1	TGTGCCAGCAGCTTATGGGGACAGGGGAAAAAGAAGGAGACCCAGTACTTC	CASSLWGQGKKKETQYF
TRBV5-1	TRBJ2-7	NA	NA	TGCGCCAGCAGCTTGGGGCAGGAGGGTGTGCAGTACTTC	CASSLGQEGVQYF
TRBV12-3/TRBV12-4	TRBJ2-2	few	NA	TGTGCCAGCAGTCAAGGGGGAAGGGGCCACACCGGGGAGCTGTTTTTT	CASSQGGRGHTGELFF
TRBV28	TRBJ2-1	few	NA	TGTGCCAGCACCATGGGAGGCCCACCCTACAATGAGCAGTTCTTC	CASTMGGPPYNEQFF
TRBV2	TRBJ2-1	few	TRBD2	TGTGCCAGCAGTACGAGGACTAGCGGGAGCCCCAATGAGCAGTTCTTC	CASSTRTSGSPNEQFF
TRBV18	TRBJ2-1	NA	TRBD2	TGTGCCAGCTCACCTCCGGGACTAGCGGGAATCTGGCAGTTCTTC	CASSPPGLAGIWQFF
TRBV20-1	TRBJ1-5	few	NA	TGCAGTGCTAGAGCCAGGGAAGGGTCCAGTCAGCCCCAGCATTTT	CSARAREGSSQPQHF
TRBV20-1	TRBJ2-1	NA	NA	TGCAGTGCCCCCTTACCGGGACTTAACAATGAGCAGTTCTTC	CSAPLPGLNNEQFF
TRBV5-7	TRBJ1-2	few	TRBD1	TGTGCCAGCATACCTCCGGGACAGGGCGTGGGAGGCTACACCTTC	CASIPPGQGVGGYTF
TRBV5-1	TRBJ2-1	NA	TRBD2	TGCGCCAGCAGCTTGGTTGTGACTAGCGGTTACAATGAGCAGTTCTTC	CASSLVVTSGYNEQFF
TRBV7-9	TRBJ2-2	few	NA	TGTGCCAGCAGAATTAGCGGTTCGACCGGGGAGCTGTTTTTT	CASRISGSTGELFF
TRBV11-1	TRBJ2-6	NA	NA	TGTGCCAGCAGCTTTGGCAGGGGAACCCCTGGGGCCAACGTCCTGACTTTC	CASSFGRGTPGANVLTF
TRBV10-3	TRBJ2-2	NA	NA	TGTGCCATCCGCCCCCAGGGTGGCACCGGGGAGCTGTTTTTT	CAIRPQGGTGELFF
TRBV27	TRBJ2-1	NA	TRBD2	TGTGCCAGCAGTTTATCCATAGCGGGCCCAAACAATGAGCAGTTCTTC	CASSLSIAGPNNEQFF
TRBV15	TRBJ2-5	NA	NA	TGTGCCACCAGCAGAGATCAGGGGGGGGCTGTAGAGACCCAGTACTTC	CATSRDQGGAVETQYF
TRBV6-5	TRBJ2-7	NA	NA	TGTGCCAGCAGTTACTCGAGCAGTTACTACGAGCAGTACTTC	CASSYSSSYYEQYF
TRBV5-1	TRBJ2-5	few	TRBD2	TGCGCCAGCAGCAGCATGACTAGCGGGGGAGAGACCCAGTACTTC	CASSSMTSGGETQYF
TRBV7-8	TRBJ2-1	NA	TRBD2	TGTGCCAGCAGCCTACTCGGGACTAGCGGGGGGATGGAGCAGTTCTTC	CASSLLGTSGGMEQFF
TRBV6-1	TRBJ1-5	few	NA	TGTGCCAGCAGTGGTCCCCCGGGGAGCCAGCCCCAGCATTTT	CASSGPPGSQPQHF
TRBV28	TRBJ2-1	few	NA	TGTGCCAGCAGTTTATGGCGGGACTACAATGAGCAGTTCTTC	CASSLWRDYNEQFF
TRBV3-1	TRBJ2-1	NA	NA	TGTGCCAGCAGCCAAAGGCTGACAGCTTATCACAATGAGCAGTTCTTC	CASSQRLTAYHNEQFF
TRBV5-1	TRBJ1-1	NA	NA	TGCGCCAGCAGCTTGGGAAGGACGTCAGGAACTGAAGCTTTCTTT	CASSLGRTSGTEAFF
TRBV12-3/TRBV12-4	TRBJ2-1	NA	TRBD2	TGTGCCAGCACCCCTTTGGGGCTAGCGGGGATGGGTGAGCAGTTCTTC	CASTPLGLAGMGEQFF
TRBV4-1	TRBJ1-1	NA	NA	TGCGCCAGCAGCCGTCGGGCAGGGGAAGCTTTCTTT	CASSRRAGEAFF
TRBV29-1	TRBJ1-5	NA	TRBD1	TGCAGCGTTGGGGGACAGGGGGATCAGCCCCAGCATTTT	CSVGGQGDQPQHF
TRBV2	TRBJ2-4	NA	TRBD2	TGTGCCAGCAGTGAGCTAGCGGCGTTAAACATTCAGTACTTC	CASSELAALNIQYF
TRBV20-1	TRBJ1-2	NA	NA	TGCAGTGCTAGAGTCCTCACAGGCGTCTCTGGCTACACCTTC	CSARVLTGVSGYTF
TRBV9	TRBJ1-2	few	NA	TGTGCCAGCAGCCTCCTACAGGGAACTTTCAACTATGGCTACACCTTC	CASSLLQGTFNYGYTF
TRBV6-1	TRBJ1-5	few	TRBD1	TGTGCCACCCGGGACAGGGCATATAGCAATCAGCCCCAGCATTTT	CATRDRAYSNQPQHF
TRBV5-1	TRBJ2-7	NA	TRBD2	TGCGCCAGCAGCGGAGGACTAGCGGGAGTCGAGCAGTACTTC	CASSGGLAGVEQYF
TRBV25-1	TRBJ2-6	few	NA	TGTGCCAGCCAACCACCCCGGGCCCCCTCTGGGGCCAACGTCCTGACTTTC	CASQPPRAPSGANVLTF
TRBV3-1	TRBJ2-5	few	TRBD2	TGTGCCAGCAGCCTGACTAGCGGGGGGGCCCTAGGAGAGACCCAGTACTTC	CASSLTSGGALGETQYF
TRBV20-1	TRBJ2-1	few	NA	TGCAGTGCTAGGCCGGGATCTCGGTACAATGAGCAGTTCTTC	CSARPGSRYNEQFF
TRBV12-3/TRBV12-4	TRBJ2-7	NA	TRBD2	TGTGCCAGCGCGATGGGGGGGAGAAGCTACGAGCAGTACTTC	CASAMGGRSYEQYF
TRBV7-9	TRBJ2-4	NA	TRBD1	TGTGCCAGCAGCACCGGACAGGGAAAAAACATTCAGTACTTC	CASSTGQGKNIQYF
TRBV2	TRBJ2-3	NA	NA	TGTGCCGGGACAAACGTGGGGCGAGAAGATACGCAGTATTTT	CAGTNVGREDTQYF
TRBV7-2	TRBJ1-1	NA	NA	TGTGCCAGCAGCCGCAGGGACCGCACTGAAGCTTTCTTT	CASSRRDRTEAFF
TRBV6-1	TRBJ2-1	NA	NA	TGTGCCAGCAGCGCCCCCACTAGTCGGGCAACCTACAATGAGCAGTTCTTC	CASSAPTSRATYNEQFF
TRBV11-2	TRBJ2-3	NA	TRBD2	TGTGCCAGCAGCTACTTAGCTCGAGGACTAGCGGGATCAGATACGCAGTATTTT	CASSYLARGLAGSDTQYF